This TCR beta chain was sequenced for a study of cytomegalovirus exposure and HLA in healthy donors. General study results and limits: It was reportedly the case that the classifier diagnosed cytomegalovirus status with high specificity and sensitivity.

Vbeta (60) and Jbeta (13) primers were used in the PCR. Assay: immunoSEQ multiplex PCR; the TCRdb copy retains only in-frame clones and omits some. The data contain fewer than 130,000 clones, about 73% of them singletons. The CDR3 runs to 16 residues. Germline-derived CDR1 and CDR2 are SGHTA and FQGNSA. The V gene end was trimmed by 5 bases and the J gene end by 6 bases; junction bases not matched to a gene: 11. As regards this clone: The antigen is unknown.

The sequenced sample consisted of PBMCs. The TCR sequence derives from a woman in her 30s in good health and CMV-seronegative. V gene TRBV7-2 combines with J gene TRBJ2-7; 12 bases match TRBD2. Written as DNA, the CDR3 is TGTGCCAGCAGCCATCCCACTAGCGGGGGGTCTCTCGAGCAGTACTTC. Encoded protein: CASSHPTSGGSLEQYF.